The source of this TCR beta chain is a study of blood T cell repertoires in COVID-19. Study context: Donors in the United States, Italy and Spain gave samples during acute or convalescent COVID-19. T cells, B-cell-depleted T cells, or PBMCs provided the cDNA or gDNA that served as material.

The germline gives CDR1 MDHEN, CDR2 SYDVKM. V lost 4 bases and J lost 1; bases outside the gene matches: 6. The CDR3 has 15 residues. This clone was seen a handful of times. In the study's own analysis: Amplification of reference gene primers was used by the study to estimate nucleated cell counts. Only in-frame clones appear in the TCRdb table, and some are missing; sequencing was by immunoSEQ multiplex PCR. V and J calls plus clone size are reproduced from that table; the DNA served to infer D and trimming. Here the sample spans 100,000 to 150,000 clones, approximately 74% being singletons. This clonotype was sampled from a woman aged 70-85 years with acute or convalescent COVID-19. The chain is built from TRBV28 and TRBJ1-2; TRBD1 agrees at 7 bases. The sequenced material came from peripheral blood. CDR3 DNA: TGTGCCAGCAGTTCCCCAGGGGGTGGTAACTATGGCTACACCTTC. Its translation: CASSSPGGGNYGYTF.